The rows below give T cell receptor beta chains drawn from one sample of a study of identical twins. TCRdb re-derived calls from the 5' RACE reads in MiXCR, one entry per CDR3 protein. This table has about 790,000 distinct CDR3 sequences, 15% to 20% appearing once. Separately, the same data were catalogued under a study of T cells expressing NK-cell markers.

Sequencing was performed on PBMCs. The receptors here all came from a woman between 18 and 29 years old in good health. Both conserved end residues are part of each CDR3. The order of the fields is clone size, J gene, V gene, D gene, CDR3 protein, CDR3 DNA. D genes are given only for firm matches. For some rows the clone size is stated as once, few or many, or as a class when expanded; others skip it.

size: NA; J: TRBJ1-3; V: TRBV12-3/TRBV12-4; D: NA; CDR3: CATKIGSGNTIYF; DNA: TGTGCCACCAAGATCGGCTCTGGAAACACCATATATTTT
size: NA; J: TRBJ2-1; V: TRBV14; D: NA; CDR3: CASSRTGTATYNEQFF; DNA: TGTGCCAGCAGCCGAACCGGGACGGCTACCTACAATGAGCAGTTCTTC
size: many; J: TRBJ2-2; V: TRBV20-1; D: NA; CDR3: CSADSRTGELFF; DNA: TGCAGTGCCGACTCTAGGACGGGGGAGCTGTTTTTT
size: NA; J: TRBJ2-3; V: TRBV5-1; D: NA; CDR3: CASSQDDVTDTQYF; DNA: TGCGCCAGCAGCCAGGACGATGTCACAGATACGCAGTATTTT
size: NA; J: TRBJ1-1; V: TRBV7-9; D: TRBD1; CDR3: CASSPGQGRAEAFF; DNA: TGTGCCAGCAGCCCCGGACAGGGGAGGGCTGAAGCTTTCTTT
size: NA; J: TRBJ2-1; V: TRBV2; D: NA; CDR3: CASRERGNEQFF; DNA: TGTGCCAGCAGAGAAAGGGGCAATGAGCAGTTCTTC
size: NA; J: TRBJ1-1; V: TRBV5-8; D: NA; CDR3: CASSLATREIGAFF; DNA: TGTGCCAGCAGCTTGGCAACCAGGGAGATAGGAGCTTTCTTT
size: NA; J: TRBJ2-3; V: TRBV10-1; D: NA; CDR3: CASSERVADTQYF; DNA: TGCGCCAGCAGTGAAAGAGTTGCAGATACGCAGTATTTT
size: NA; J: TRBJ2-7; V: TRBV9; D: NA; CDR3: CASSLQVGNEQYF; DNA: TGTGCCAGCAGCCTGCAGGTCGGGAACGAGCAGTACTTC
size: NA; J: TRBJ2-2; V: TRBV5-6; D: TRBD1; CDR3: CASSLLGTVDTGELFF; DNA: TGTGCCAGCAGCCTACTCGGGACAGTTGACACCGGGGAGCTGTTTTTT
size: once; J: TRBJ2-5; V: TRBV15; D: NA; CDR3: CATSTVTGVGETQYF; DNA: TGTGCCACCAGCACGGTAACGGGAGTTGGAGAGACCCAGTACTTC
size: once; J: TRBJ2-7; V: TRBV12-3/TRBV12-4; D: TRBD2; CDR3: CASSSGTSHLAIEQYF; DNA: TGTGCCAGCAGTTCCGGGACTAGTCATCTGGCGATTGAGCAGTACTTC
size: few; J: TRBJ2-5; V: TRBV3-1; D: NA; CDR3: CASSQTDRTETQYF; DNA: TGTGCCAGCAGCCAAACCGACAGAACAGAGACCCAGTACTTC
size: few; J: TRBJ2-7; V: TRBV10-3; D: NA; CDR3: CAISPGLSYEQYF; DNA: TGTGCCATCAGCCCGGGACTCTCTTACGAGCAGTACTTC
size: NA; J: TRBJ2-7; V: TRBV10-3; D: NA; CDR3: CAISGANYEQYF; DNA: TGTGCCATCAGTGGGGCCAACTACGAGCAGTACTTC
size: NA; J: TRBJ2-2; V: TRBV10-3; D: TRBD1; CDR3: CAIRTSGQGDTGELFF; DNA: TGTGCCATCAGAACTTCGGGGCAGGGGGACACCGGGGAGCTGTTTTTT
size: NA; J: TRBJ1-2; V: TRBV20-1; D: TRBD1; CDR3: CSVTGGGYGYTF; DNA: TGCAGTGTTACAGGGGGCGGCTATGGCTACACCTTC
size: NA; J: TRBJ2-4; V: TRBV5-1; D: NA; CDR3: CASSNRDSNIQYF; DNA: TGCGCCAGCAGCAACCGGGACTCAAACATTCAGTACTTC
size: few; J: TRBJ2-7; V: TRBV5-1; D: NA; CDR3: CASSFSQGQYEQYF; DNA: TGCGCCAGCAGCTTTTCCCAGGGGCAATACGAGCAGTACTTC
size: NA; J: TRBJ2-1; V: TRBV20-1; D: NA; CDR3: CSAPLVADTFYNEQFF; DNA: TGCAGTGCTCCACTAGTAGCGGATACCTTCTACAATGAGCAGTTCTTC
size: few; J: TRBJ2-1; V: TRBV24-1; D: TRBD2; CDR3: CAVEAGNEQFF; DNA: TGTGCCGTCGAAGCGGGGAATGAGCAGTTCTTC
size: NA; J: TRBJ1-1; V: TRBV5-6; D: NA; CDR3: CASTLGEGVTEAFF; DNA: TGTGCCAGCACCTTGGGTGAGGGTGTCACTGAAGCTTTCTTT
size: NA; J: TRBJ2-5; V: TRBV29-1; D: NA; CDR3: CSAKRVGGQETQYF; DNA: TGCAGCGCCAAAAGGGTAGGGGGACAAGAGACCCAGTACTTC
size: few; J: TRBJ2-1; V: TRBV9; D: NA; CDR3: CASSVARDSGEQFF; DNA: TGTGCCAGCAGCGTAGCTCGGGATTCGGGGGAGCAGTTCTTC
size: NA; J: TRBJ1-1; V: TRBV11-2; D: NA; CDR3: CASSLDVRVPEAFF; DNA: TGTGCCAGCAGCTTAGATGTACGTGTCCCTGAAGCTTTCTTT
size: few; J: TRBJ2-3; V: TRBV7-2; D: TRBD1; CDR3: CASSSPDRGRDTQYF; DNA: TGTGCCAGCAGCTCTCCGGACAGGGGCAGAGATACGCAGTATTTT
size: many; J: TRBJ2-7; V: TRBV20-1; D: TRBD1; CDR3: CSARGDRVAYEQYF; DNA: TGCAGTGCTAGGGGGGACAGGGTAGCCTACGAGCAGTACTTC
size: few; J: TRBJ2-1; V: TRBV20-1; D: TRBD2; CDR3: CSASSRAGDNNEQFF; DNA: TGCAGTGCTTCTTCAAGAGCGGGGGATAACAATGAGCAGTTCTTC
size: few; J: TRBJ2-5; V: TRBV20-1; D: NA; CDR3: CSARQEALQETQYF; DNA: TGCAGTGCTAGACAGGAAGCGTTACAAGAGACCCAGTACTTC
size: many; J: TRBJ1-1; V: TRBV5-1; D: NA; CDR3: CASSLERFMNTEAFF; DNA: TGCGCCAGCAGCTTGGAGCGTTTCATGAACACTGAAGCTTTCTTT
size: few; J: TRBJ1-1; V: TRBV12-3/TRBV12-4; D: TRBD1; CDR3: CASNGQGANTEAFF; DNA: TGTGCCAGCAACGGTCAGGGGGCGAACACTGAAGCTTTCTTT
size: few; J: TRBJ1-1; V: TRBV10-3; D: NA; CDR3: CAISQGGSNTEAFF; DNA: TGTGCCATCAGTCAAGGGGGGTCGAACACTGAAGCTTTCTTT
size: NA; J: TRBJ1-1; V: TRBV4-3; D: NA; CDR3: CASSQGLIPEAFF; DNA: TGCGCCAGCAGCCAAGGGCTAATCCCTGAAGCTTTCTTT
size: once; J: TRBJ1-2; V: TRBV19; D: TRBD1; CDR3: CASSKPGTGYRYGYTF; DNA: TGTGCCAGTAGTAAGCCCGGGACAGGCTACCGCTATGGCTACACCTTC
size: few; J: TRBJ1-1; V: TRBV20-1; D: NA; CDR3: CSAGAGLTEAFF; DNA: TGCAGTGCCGGGGCAGGGCTCACTGAAGCTTTCTTT
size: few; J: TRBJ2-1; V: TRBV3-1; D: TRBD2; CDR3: CASSLAGGLDEQFF; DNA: TGTGCCAGCAGCCTAGCGGGGGGCTTGGATGAGCAGTTCTTC
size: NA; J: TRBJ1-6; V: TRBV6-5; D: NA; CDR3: CASSYQGPLALHF; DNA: TGTGCCAGCAGTTACCAGGGGCCCTTGGCCCTCCACTTT
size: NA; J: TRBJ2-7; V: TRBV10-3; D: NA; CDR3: CAISEERTHYEQYF; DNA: TGTGCCATCAGTGAGGAAAGGACACATTACGAGCAGTACTTC
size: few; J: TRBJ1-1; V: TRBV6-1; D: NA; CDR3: CASNSGGGKNTEAFF; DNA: TGTGCCAGCAACTCAGGCGGGGGCAAGAACACTGAAGCTTTCTTT
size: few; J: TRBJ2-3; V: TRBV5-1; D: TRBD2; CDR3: CASSPRASGRSTDTQYF; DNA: TGCGCCAGCAGCCCCCGGGCTAGCGGGAGGAGCACAGATACGCAGTATTTT
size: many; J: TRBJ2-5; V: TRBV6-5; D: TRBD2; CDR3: CASSYSSGGETQYF; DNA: TGTGCCAGCAGTTACAGCAGCGGGGGGGAGACCCAGTACTTC
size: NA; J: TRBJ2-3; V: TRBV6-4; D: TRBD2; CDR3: CASSRAGGRDTQYF; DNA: TGTGCCAGCAGCCGCGCGGGGGGGCGGGATACGCAGTATTTT
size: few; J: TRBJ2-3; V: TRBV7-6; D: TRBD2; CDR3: CASSLDPSGATGTQYF; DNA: TGTGCCAGCAGCTTGGACCCTAGCGGGGCCACGGGTACGCAGTATTTT
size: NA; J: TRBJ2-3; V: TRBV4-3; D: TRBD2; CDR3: CASSQGRSGSRRDTQYF; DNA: TGCGCCAGCAGCCAAGGGCGAAGCGGGAGTCGGAGGGATACGCAGTATTTT
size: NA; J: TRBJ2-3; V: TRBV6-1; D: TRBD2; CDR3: CASSKGLAGADTQYF; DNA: TGTGCCAGCAGTAAGGGACTAGCGGGGGCAGATACGCAGTATTTT
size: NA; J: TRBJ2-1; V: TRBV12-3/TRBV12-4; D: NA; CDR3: CASTRGRLMGNEQFF; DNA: TGTGCCAGCACTAGGGGACGGCTAATGGGCAATGAGCAGTTCTTC
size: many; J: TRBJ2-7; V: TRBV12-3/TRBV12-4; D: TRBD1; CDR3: CASSPRQGQAYEQYF; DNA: TGTGCCAGCAGTCCTCGACAGGGTCAAGCCTACGAGCAGTACTTC
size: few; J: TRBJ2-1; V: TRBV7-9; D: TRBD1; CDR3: CASSWGQGVFNEQFF; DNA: TGTGCCAGCAGCTGGGGACAGGGGGTTTTCAATGAGCAGTTCTTC
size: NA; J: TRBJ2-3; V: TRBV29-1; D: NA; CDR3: CSARRGTGTDTQYF; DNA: TGCAGCGCCCGTAGGGGAACAGGCACAGATACGCAGTATTTT